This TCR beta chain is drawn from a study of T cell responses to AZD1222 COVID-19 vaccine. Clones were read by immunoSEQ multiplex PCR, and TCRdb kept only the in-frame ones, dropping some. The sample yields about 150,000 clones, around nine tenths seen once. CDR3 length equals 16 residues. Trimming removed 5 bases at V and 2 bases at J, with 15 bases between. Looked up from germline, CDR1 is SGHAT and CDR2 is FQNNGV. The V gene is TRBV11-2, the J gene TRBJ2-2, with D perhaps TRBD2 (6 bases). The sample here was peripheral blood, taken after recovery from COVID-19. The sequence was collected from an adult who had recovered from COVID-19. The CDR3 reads CASSVTGTGNTGELFF. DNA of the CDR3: TGTGCCAGCAGCGTCACCGGGACTGGAAACACCGGGGAGCTGTTTTTT.